The clone carrying this T cell receptor (beta chain) has a count of ten or more. The antigen is unknown. Germline trimming cut 5 bases from V and 4 bases from J; bases unmatched to any gene: 6. CDR1 and CDR2 from the germline V gene are MNHEY and SVGEGT. The CDR3 has 16 residues. This entry belongs to a study of T cells in Graves' hyperthyroidism and ophthalmopathy. General study points: Most thyroid clonotypes that were expanded above 0.001 also turned up in blood.

RNA transcripts yielded amplified TCR beta CDR3 regions. A first-round RT-PCR of the TCR CDR3 used the HTBI primer set. TCRdb redid the calling of the multiplex PCR reads with MiXCR, one entry per CDR3 protein. The sample shows some 350,000 distinct CDR3 sequences, roughly 13% of them seen only once. Sequences were obtained from blood. The genes are TRBV6-2 or TRBV6-3 and TRBJ2-1, with 12 bases lining up with TRBD2. This TCR derives from a woman aged 35 to 49 with Graves' ophthalmopathy. CDR3 bases: TGTGCCAGCAGTCCCCGACTAGCGGGGGCTTACAATGAGCAGTTCTTC. It codes for CASSPRLAGAYNEQFF.